Below are 16 T cell receptor beta chains sequenced from a single sample in a study of T cells in Graves' hyperthyroidism and ophthalmopathy. The CDR3 regions of TCR beta were amplified from RNA transcripts. HTBI primers drove first-round RT-PCR of the TCR CDR3. MiXCR, run by TCRdb on the multiplex PCR reads, gives a single entry per CDR3 protein. The data show some 440,000 distinct CDR3 sequences, around 16% seen once. Input material: blood. These receptors originate from a woman in her late teens or twenties with Graves' hyperthyroidism.

Regarding this clonotype: A read error is possible here, since a much larger clone lies one base away. The CDR3 DNA is TGTGCCACCTCTCTCGGGACAGATCCTTGGGAGACCCGGTACTTC. Translating it yields CATSLGTDPWETRYF. The rearrangement links TRBV24-1 to TRBJ2-5; 7 bases fit TRBD1. The CDR3 extends over 15 amino acids. The germline V gene has CDR1 KGHDR and CDR2 SFDVKD.

The chain's CDR3 is CATQLELNTEAFF. The CDR3 nucleotides are TGTGCCACCCAGCTAGAATTGAACACTGAAGCTTTCTTT. The chain recombines TRBV10-3 with TRBJ1-1, with D uncertain. The length of the CDR3 is 13 residues. Germline V gene data show CDR1 as ENHRY and CDR2 as SYGVKD. Trimming shortened V by 10 bases and J by 0 bases, and 12 bases separated the two germline ends.

Of note for this clonotype: With a much larger clone just one base away, this may be a read error. The rearrangement joins TRBV7-3 to TRBJ2-2; D perhaps matches TRBD2 (5 bases). Looked up from germline, CDR1 is SGHTA and CDR2 is FQGTGA. The CDR3 covers 13 residues. The CDR3 sequence: CDSSPDGAGELFF. For the CDR3, the DNA is TGTGACAGCAGCCCGGACGGGGCCGGGGAGCTGTTTTTT. Full variable domain (missing parts from reference TRBV7-3 and TRBJ2-2): GAGVSQTPSNKVTEKGKYVELRCDPISGHTALYWYRQSLGQGPEFLIYFQGTGAADDSGLPNDRFFAVRPEGSVSTLKIQRTERGDSAVYLCDSSPDGAGELFFGEGSRLTVL.

This clonotype was recorded many times. This sequence joins TRBV28 and TRBJ2-7; D is unclear. The CDR3 consists of 14 residues. From germline, CDR1 is MDHEN and CDR2 SYDVKM. Trimming removed 1 base from V and 3 bases from J, with 10 bases in between. The CDR3 bases are TGTGCCAGCAGTTTATACGGTAACAGCTACGAGCAGTACTTC. Its translation: CASSLYGNSYEQYF.

This clonotype was seen many times. The V and J genes are TRBV6-2 or TRBV6-3 and TRBJ2-7; D is possibly TRBD1 (5 bases). Deletions cut 2 bases from V and 4 bases from J, with 21 bases between. Germline V gives CDR1 MNHEY, CDR2 SVGEGT. This CDR3 contains 17 residues. This CDR3 reads CASSYPSSGRVEYEQYF. CDR3 nucleotide sequence: TGTGCCAGCAGTTACCCGAGTTCGGGCAGGGTGGAGTACGAGCAGTACTTC.

This clonotype was detected many times. J is TRBJ2-7 and V is TRBV20-1; 9 bases agree with TRBD1. Germline CDR1 is DFQATT and CDR2 is SNEGSKA (reference sequence). V was pared by 3 bases and J by 7 bases, with 4 bases of the junction left unmatched. The CDR3 runs to 12 residues. In DNA, the CDR3 is TGCAGTGCTAGGGGACAGGGAAAGGAGCAGTACTTC. It translates to CSARGQGKEQYF.

This clonotype was observed at least ten times. J is TRBJ1-1 and V is TRBV2; D not certain. Germline CDR1 SNHLY, CDR2 FYNNEI. Trimming left V 7 bases short and J 2 bases short, with 11 bases between. The CDR3 contains 13 residues. The CDR3 DNA reads TGTGCCAGCAACGACGGAGCCAACACTGAAGCTTTCTTT. It translates to CASNDGANTEAFF.

In its sample, this clonotype was seen many times. The genes are TRBV3-1 and TRBJ1-2; D possibly corresponds to TRBD1 (6 bases). V shed 1 base and J shed 8 bases, with 8 bases lying between them. CDR1 is LGHDT, CDR2 YNNKEL, per germline (reference sequence). The length of the CDR3 is 12 residues. CDR3 nucleotide sequence: TGTGCCAGCAGCCAAGGGGACAAGGGCTACACCTTC. Encoded protein: CASSQGDKGYTF.

This clonotype was recorded many times. The chain is built from TRBV28 and TRBJ2-1; D is possibly TRBD2 (5 bases). Germline V gene lookup returns CDR1 MDHEN and CDR2 SYDVKM. The germline V and J ends were trimmed by 7 bases and 9 bases, with 13 bases remaining between them. The CDR3 is made up of 12 amino acids. This CDR3 reads CASNFDGSEQFF. The DNA for the CDR3 is TGTGCCAGCAACTTCGATGGGAGTGAGCAGTTCTTC.

The chain joins TRBV19 to TRBJ1-5; no clear D gene. This CDR3 comprises 13 residues. Germline lookup yields CDR1 LNHDA and CDR2 SQIVND (reference sequence). V lost 3 bases to trimming and J lost 2 bases, with 5 bases between them. The DNA of the CDR3 is TGTGCCAGTAGTATGGTTGGCAATCAGCCCCAGCATTTT. It translates to CASSMVGNQPQHF.

This clonotype was counted between two and nine times. V gene TRBV20-1 combines with J gene TRBJ1-6, with 7 nucleotides matching TRBD1. The CDR3 sequence is 16 residues long. Unmatched junction bases numbered 16, after V lost 8 bases and J lost 6 bases. Germline loops: CDR1 DFQATT, CDR2 SNEGSKA (reference sequence). CDR3 sequence reads: CSTRAPQGRVNSPLHF. CDR3 DNA: TGCAGTACCAGGGCGCCACAGGGGCGGGTTAATTCACCCCTCCACTTT.

This clonotype came up a few times. This sequence joins TRBV7-9 and TRBJ1-5, with unresolved D. The V gene lost 4 bases and the J gene lost 0 bases, with 16 bases spanning the gap. The CDR3 covers 17 residues. Germline-derived CDR1 and CDR2 are SEHNR and FQNEAQ (reference sequence). The CDR3 region is CASSSYRDSHSNQPQHF. DNA of the CDR3: TGTGCCAGCAGCTCATACAGAGATTCCCATAGCAATCAGCCCCAGCATTTT.

This clonotype was seen only a few times. A junction end diverges from the germline sequence, so it may reflect a read error. The rearrangement uses TRBV7-7 and TRBJ2-5, with D unclear. This CDR3 is 14 amino acids long. Germline V CDR1 and CDR2: SSHAT, FNYEAQ (reference sequence). CDR3 amino acids: CASSPASGSETQYF. For the CDR3, the DNA is TGTGCTAGCAGCCCCGCATCCGGGTCAGAGACCCAGTACTTC.

Only a few counts were recorded for this clonotype. The chain is built from TRBV9 and TRBJ2-7; possibly TRBD1 or TRBD2 for D (6 bases each). Trimming took 2 bases from V and 4 from J, leaving 19 bases between them. This CDR3 contains 16 residues. CDR1 is SGDLS and CDR2 is YYNGEE in the germline V gene. The CDR3 loop reads CASSVAMGGGIYEQYF. The CDR3 region has the DNA TGTGCCAGCAGCGTGGCCATGGGGGGCGGCATATACGAGCAGTACTTC.

This clonotype was found a few times. The J gene is TRBJ2-5, the V gene TRBV6-1, with 9 bases fitting TRBD2. J lost 4 bases, V lost 6 bases, and 9 bases had no gene match. From germline, CDR1 is MNHNS and CDR2 SASEGT. This CDR3 region has 15 residues. The CDR3 is CASRYSGGPGETQYF. The DNA for the CDR3 is TGTGCCAGCAGATATAGCGGGGGACCGGGAGAGACCCAGTACTTC.

The V and J genes are TRBV19 and TRBJ1-1; D is uncertain. V was shortened by 4 bases and J by 5 bases, with 5 bases between the two germline ends. In germline, CDR1 is LNHDA, CDR2 SQIVND (reference sequence). The CDR3 spans 11 residues. As DNA, the CDR3 is TGTGCCAGTAGTAAAAGGACTGAAGCTTTCTTT. Translating gives CASSKRTEAFF.